These T cell receptor beta chains were read from a single sample in a study of persistence of HIV-infected CD4 T cells. Their antigens are not known. Sequencing used immunoSEQ multiplex PCR; TCRdb keeps in-frame clones, though not all of them. This table holds tens of thousands of clones, around 82% found once. Sequencing was performed on CD4+ T cells sorted from PBMCs after roughly 18-hour stimulation, taken from a patient who received antiretroviral therapy. Receptors were obtained from an adult woman with HIV who was CMV-seropositive. Both conserved end residues are part of each CDR3. Fields, in order: clone size, V gene, J gene, CDR3 protein. A clone size is listed for some rows: how often the clone was seen (once, few, many), or a class if it is expanded.

-,TRBV30,TRBJ1-1,CAGRTGWVTEAFF
-,TRBV6-5,TRBJ1-2,CASSYIGNYGYTF
-,TRBV3-1/TRBV3-2,TRBJ2-3,CASSLRTGALSDTQYF
few,TRBV12-3/TRBV12-4,TRBJ1-2,CASSLNRGREYTF
-,TRBV5-1,TRBJ1-4,CASSLEGRGNEKLFF
-,TRBV7-9,TRBJ1-1,CASSLATGGVTEAFF
-,TRBV6-6,TRBJ1-2,CASSSRQDLNYGYTF
-,TRBV3-1/TRBV3-2,TRBJ1-3,CASSRPDSGNTIYF
few,TRBV19,TRBJ1-5,CASSATGGNQPQHF
-,TRBV3-1/TRBV3-2,TRBJ1-2,CASSQGGDGYTF
once,TRBV5-1,TRBJ2-3,CASRDSGGTDTQYF
-,TRBV5-1,TRBJ1-6,CASSLENSPLHF
-,TRBV30,TRBJ2-3,CAWGQADTQYF
once,TRBV6-1,TRBJ1-5,CASSEARNQPQHF
-,TRBV30,TRBJ2-7,CAWSPPTVLSYEQYF
few,TRBV7-3,TRBJ2-1,CASSFLGYNEQFF
-,TRBV6-5,TRBJ2-5,CASSYQRGPGETQYF
once,TRBV3-1/TRBV3-2,TRBJ1-2,CASSQDRQSYGYTF
-,TRBV6-4,TRBJ2-7,CASTKSGGSYEQYF
-,TRBV11-1,TRBJ1-1,CASSLAPTYAGGTEAFF